The 4 T cell receptor beta chains presented below share a single source sample, sequenced in a study of T-cell memory formation after mild COVID-19. TCRdb analysed the 5' RACE reads with MiXCR anew, one entry per CDR3 protein. Of 130,000 to 150,000 distinct CDR3 sequences listed, around 5.8% were seen once; the top ten hold approximately 2.2%. Source material: PBMCs or a T cell subset sorted from them (not recorded which). The receptors were sampled from an adult woman who had mild COVID-19 (a few samples of this study predate the infection). Cell type and time point are not known.

This clonotype was counted only a few times. The gene calls are TRBV10-3 and TRBJ2-1; 8 bases align to TRBD1. V lost 2 bases to trimming and J lost 0 bases; unmatched junction nucleotides: 6. Germline V gene data show CDR1 as ENHRY and CDR2 as SYGVKD. The CDR3 contains 17 residues. The CDR3, as DNA: TGTGCCATCAGTGAGAGGGCCGGGACAGGCTCCTACAATGAGCAGTTCTTC. It translates to CAISERAGTGSYNEQFF.

The chain recombines TRBV7-8 with TRBJ1-2; D gene unclear. This CDR3 is built from 14 residues. V was cut by 3 bases and J by 3 bases, with 11 bases left in between. Germline-derived CDR1 and CDR2 are SGHVS and FQNEAQ. CDR3 DNA sequence: TGTGCCAGCAGCTTGAGAGAGACCTACTATGGCTACACCTTC. Protein sequence: CASSLRETYYGYTF.

Ten or more counts support this clonotype. The chain employs TRBV12-3 or TRBV12-4 and TRBJ2-3; TRBD1 matches 7 bases. The CDR3 runs to 14 residues. The trim removed 5 bases at V and 4 bases at J, leaving 6 bases unmatched. The CDR3 sequence: CASSTGERADTQYF. DNA of the CDR3: TGTGCCAGCAGTACAGGGGAAAGGGCAGATACGCAGTATTTT.

This clonotype was seen repeatedly, ten times or more. The DNA for the CDR3 is TGTGCCAGCAGTTCCTTCTCCCAGGGGGGCGGCGGAACCGGGGAGCTGTTTTTT. Protein product: CASSSFSQGGGGTGELFF. The chain carries TRBV6-5 and TRBJ2-2; a weak D match, TRBD1 (7 bases). V dropped 4 bases and J dropped 5 bases, with 23 bases sitting between them. The V gene's germline CDR1 is MNHEY and CDR2 SVGAGI. There are 18 residues in the CDR3.